The present TCR beta chain was sequenced within a study of post-analysis software for immune sequencing data. Comment on this clonotype: The antigen is not known.

Included in the TCR beta cDNA libraries were unique molecular identifiers. In TCRdb, the PCR reads were re-called with MiXCR into one record per CDR3 protein. The sample has under 900,000 distinct CDR3 sequences; 53% are singletons. This CDR3 region has 18 residues. With 0 bases removed from V and 2 bases from J, the gap between germline ends came to 18 bases. In germline, CDR1 is LGHDT, CDR2 YNNKEL (reference sequence). Study-wide results and caveats: Higher frequency in patients than in controls was seen for five TRBV segments, with TRBV5-6, TRBV5-1 and TRBV20-1 among them. Analysis by F measure revealed that same-batch samples clustered strongly together. Multiple sclerosis patients had significantly lower normalized Chao1 diversity than controls.

This receptor was identified in a girl aged 5-17 years with multiple sclerosis. Sequencing was carried out using blood. The rearrangement joins TRBV3-1 to TRBJ2-3; a possible D gene is TRBD1 (5 bases). CDR3 nucleotides: TGTGCCAGCAGCCAAGAAGGCCCAAGGGCAGGGCACACAGATACGCAGTATTTT. It yields the protein CASSQEGPRAGHTDTQYF.